Presented here are 20 T cell receptor beta chains from one specimen sequenced in a study of vaccination and CD4 T cells after COVID-19. Treatment in this sample: roughly 11-day PBMC culture with coronavirus spike peptide pools or control peptides (ViraFEST assay). What these receptors recognize is not known. Cultured CD4+ T-cell DNA underwent Oncomine TCR Beta short-read sequencing. TCRdb analysed the PCR reads with MiXCR anew, one entry per CDR3 protein. The data hold roughly 15,000 distinct CDR3 sequences, with over 45% observed a single time. Sequenced sample: CD4+ T cells from blood, cultured in vitro. These receptors originate from a human donor who had recovered from COVID-19.

A few counts support this clonotype. The gene calls are TRBV7-2 and TRBJ2-3, with D uncertain. The CDR3 extends over 12 amino acids. Per germline, CDR1 SGHTA and CDR2 FQGNSA. Between the trimmed V and J ends, which lost 5 bases and 4 bases, there was a span of 7 bases. CDR3 residues: CASSTHADTQYF. The CDR3 DNA follows: TGTGCCAGCAGCACCCATGCAGATACGCAGTATTTT.

The chain is built from TRBV20-1 and TRBJ1-2, with D unclear. V was shortened by 2 bases and J by 4 bases, with 20 bases between the two germline ends. CDR3 length: 16 residues. Per the germline V gene, CDR1 is DFQATT and CDR2 is SNEGSKA (reference sequence). CDR3 bases: TGCAGTGCTAGACCCCGCGGGATCTCCGCCCGCTATGGCTACACCTTC. Residues: CSARPRGISARYGYTF.

Only a few counts were recorded for this clonotype. The genes are TRBV2 and TRBJ1-5, with TRBD1 identical over 7 bases. The CDR3 contains 15 residues. With 7 bases clipped from V and 8 bases from J, the junction kept 14 bases outside the gene matches. Germline-derived CDR1 and CDR2 are SNHLY and FYNNEI. CDR3 amino acids: CASIPTGFLREPQHF. DNA for the CDR3: TGTGCCAGCATTCCGACAGGGTTCCTAAGGGAGCCCCAGCATTTT.

CDR3 amino acids: CAQGRETQYF. Here the CDR3 DNA reads TGCGCCCAGGGTCGAGAGACCCAGTACTTC. The chain links TRBV10-1 to TRBJ2-5; TRBD1 might be the D (5 bases). The CDR3 length is 10 residues. Germline V gives CDR1 WNHNN, CDR2 SYGVQD (reference sequence). The V and J ends lost 11 bases and 4 bases respectively, with 8 bases between them.

This clonotype occurred a few times. The chain links TRBV6-4 to TRBJ2-3, with D hard to call. This CDR3 comprises 11 residues. CDR1 is MRHNA, CDR2 SNTAGT, per germline. V gave up 10 bases and J gave up 1 base, with 6 bases separating them. CDR3 sequence (DNA): TGTGCCATCCAGGGCACAGATACGCAGTATTTT. Protein product: CAIQGTDTQYF.

CDR3 protein: CAWSWGTEAFF. In DNA form, the CDR3 reads TGTGCCTGGAGTTGGGGAACTGAAGCTTTCTTT. V is TRBV30 and J is TRBJ1-1; D gene uncertain. The CDR3 is made up of 11 amino acids. Trimming left V 2 bases short and J 5 bases short, with 6 bases between. CDR1 and CDR2 from the germline V gene are GTSNPN and SVGIG (reference sequence).

J is TRBJ2-7 and V is TRBV7-2; TRBD2 matches at 11 bases. J gave up 0 bases and V 5 bases, and 18 bases lay outside the gene matches. The germline V gene encodes CDR1 SGHTA and CDR2 FQGNSA. The CDR3 length is 20 residues. The CDR3 loop is CASSKEGLGLAGYYSYEQYF. Here the CDR3 DNA reads TGTGCCAGCAGCAAAGAGGGCCTAGGACTAGCGGGTTACTACTCCTACGAGCAGTACTTC.

The chain joins TRBV6-1 to TRBJ1-2, with 7 bases aligning to TRBD1. J gave up 4 bases and V 10 bases, and 9 bases lay outside the gene matches. The CDR3 totals 13 residues. Germline V lookup: CDR1 MNHNS, CDR2 SASEGT. In DNA, the CDR3 is TGTGCCACCTGGAAACAGGGGCGCTATGGCTACACCTTC. Encoded protein: CATWKQGRYGYTF.

This clonotype has just one count. The rearrangement joins TRBV2 to TRBJ1-6, with D unclear. This CDR3 has 17 amino acids. Trimming left V 1 base short and J 3 bases short, with 13 bases between. Germline V gene sequence: CDR1 SNHLY, CDR2 FYNNEI. The CDR3 region has the DNA TGTGCCAGCAGTGAAGGGGGAGCAGCTAGCTATAATTCACCCCTCCACTTT. Its protein is CASSEGGAASYNSPLHF.

V usage is TRBV7-8 and J usage is TRBJ1-1; 9 bases agree with TRBD1. There are 18 residues in the CDR3. V gave up 3 bases and J gave up 0 bases; unmatched junction bases: 11. In germline, CDR1 is SGHVS, CDR2 FQNEAQ. Written as DNA, the CDR3 is TGTGCCAGCAGCTTCACCGGGACAGGGTTTTCGATGAACACTGAAGCTTTCTTT. Translation: CASSFTGTGFSMNTEAFF.

V gene TRBV7-6 combines with J gene TRBJ1-3; unclear D gene. The V gene's germline CDR1 is SGHVS and CDR2 FNYEAQ. The V gene lost 6 bases and the J gene lost 3 bases, with 6 bases spanning the gap. The CDR3 has 12 amino acids. The CDR3 is CASRPLGNTIYF. Written as DNA, the CDR3 is TGTGCCAGCAGGCCCCTTGGAAACACCATATATTTT.

The J gene is TRBJ1-2, the V gene TRBV6-1, with D possibly matching TRBD1 (6 bases). Per the germline V gene, CDR1 is MNHNS and CDR2 is SASEGT. The V end lost 7 bases, the J end lost 0 bases, and 18 bases lay between the germline ends. The CDR3 extends over 16 amino acids. DNA for the CDR3: TGTGCCAGCACACCCGGGGGCAGCAGGGCTAACTATGGCTACACCTTC. Its translation is CASTPGGSRANYGYTF.

V and J are TRBV19 and TRBJ1-2; TRBD1 might be the D (6 bases). Germline V lookup: CDR1 LNHDA, CDR2 SQIVND (reference sequence). The CDR3 sequence is 15 residues long. V lost 0 bases and J 4 bases, leaving 12 bases between the germline ends. The DNA for the CDR3 is TGTGCCAGTAGTATAGACCTTGGGGGCGGCTATGGCTACACCTTC. Its protein product is CASSIDLGGGYGYTF. Full variable domain (missing parts from reference TRBV19 and TRBJ1-2): DGGITQSPKYLFRKEGQNVTLSCEQNLNHDAMYWYRQDPGQGLRLIYYSQIVNDFQKGDIAEGYSVSREKKESFPLTVTSAQKNPTAFYLCASSIDLGGGYGYTFGSGTRLTVV.

Relative to its sample, this clonotype is medium-sized. Here the CDR3 DNA reads TGTGCCAGCAGTACAGGTTTTGGAGAGACCCAGTACTTC. It encodes CASSTGFGETQYF. J is TRBJ2-5 and V is TRBV27; possibly TRBD1 for D (5 bases). CDR3 length: 13 residues. V gave up 5 bases and J gave up 4 bases, with 11 bases separating them. CDR1 MNHEY and CDR2 SMNVEV come from the germline V gene (reference sequence).

This clonotype turned up a few times. This rearrangement joins TRBV19 to TRBJ2-7; 10 bases fit TRBD2. The germline V gene encodes CDR1 LNHDA and CDR2 SQIVND (reference sequence). The trim removed 5 bases at V and 3 bases at J, leaving 10 bases unmatched. The CDR3 length is 16 residues. The CDR3 spells CASSSRRLAGSYEQYF. The DNA of the CDR3 is TGTGCCAGTAGTTCGAGAAGACTAGCGGGTAGCTACGAGCAGTACTTC.

V gene TRBV7-2 combines with J gene TRBJ2-7; D is perhaps TRBD1 (6 bases). V was clipped by 4 bases and J by 2 bases, with 12 bases between them. The CDR3 is 14 amino acids. Looked up from germline, CDR1 is SGHTA and CDR2 is FQGNSA. The CDR3 region is CASSSDRTAYEQYF. In DNA, the CDR3 is TGTGCCAGCAGCTCCGACCGGACAGCCTACGAGCAGTACTTC.

The gene calls are TRBV6-1 and TRBJ1-4; the match to TRBD1 covers 8 bases. The CDR3 loop spans 16 amino acids. The germline CDR1 and CDR2 sequences are MNHNS and SASEGT. V gave up 6 bases and J gave up 2 bases; unmatched junction bases: 8. The CDR3 region is CASSITGGPTNEKLFF. CDR3 coding DNA: TGTGCCAGCAGCATTACAGGGGGACCCACTAATGAAAAACTGTTTTTT.

The V and J genes are TRBV10-3 and TRBJ2-3, with 10 bases that match TRBD1. Germline values: CDR1 ENHRY, CDR2 SYGVKD. The CDR3 is made up of 14 amino acids. V shed 6 bases and J 4 bases; nucleotides not matched to a gene: 4. The CDR3 nucleotides are TGTGCCATCAGGCTGGACAGGGGGTCAGATACGCAGTATTTT. As protein: CAIRLDRGSDTQYF.

This clonotype has more than one count but fewer than ten. The CDR3 bases are TGTGCCAGCAGGGTCCCGGACAGGAACACCGGGGAGCTGTTTTTT. This sequence encodes CASRVPDRNTGELFF. This chain joins TRBV6-1 and TRBJ2-2; the D gene is possibly TRBD1 (6 bases). Germline V gives CDR1 MNHNS, CDR2 SASEGT. V lost 6 bases and J lost 1, with 12 bases in between. This CDR3 has 15 residues.

This sequence joins TRBV20-1 and TRBJ2-1; D is ambiguous. The V and J ends lost 3 bases and 0 bases respectively, with 9 bases between them. The CDR3 consists of 14 residues. Germline loops: CDR1 DFQATT, CDR2 SNEGSKA (reference sequence). CDR3 loop: CSARHWRSYNEQFF. CDR3 nucleotides: TGCAGTGCTAGGCATTGGCGCTCCTACAATGAGCAGTTCTTC.